Listed here are 27 T cell receptor beta chains from one sample, sequenced in a study of cytomegalovirus exposure and HLA in healthy donors. Primers included in the PCR were 60 Vbeta and 13 Jbeta primers. The assay was immunoSEQ multiplex PCR, and TCRdb's table has in-frame clones only and misses some. The table records approximately 150,000 clones, 60% to 80% of them present only once. The sample taken for sequencing was PBMCs. These receptors came from a woman between 50 and 59 years old in good health and CMV-seropositive.

The chain recombines TRBV30 with TRBJ2-5; D perhaps matches TRBD1 (5 bases). Germline CDR1 and CDR2: GTSNPN and SVGIG (reference sequence). V was cut by 1 base and J by 1 base, with 7 bases left in between. The CDR3 is 13 residues long. The DNA of the CDR3 is TGTGCCTGGAGTGGACAGCTCCAAGAGACCCAGTACTTC. Protein sequence: CAWSGQLQETQYF.

The V call is TRBV5-6, the J call TRBJ2-3; possibly TRBD2 for D (6 bases). Germline CDR1 and CDR2: SGHDT and YYEEEE. The length of the CDR3 is 16 residues. V dropped 4 bases and J dropped 8 bases, with 23 bases sitting between them. The CDR3 DNA is TGTGCCAGCAGCCCCTCAGTCTGGCGGGGTCACGGTACGCAGTATTTT. This translates into CASSPSVWRGHGTQYF.

The rearrangement uses TRBV6-5 and TRBJ2-7; the match to TRBD2 covers 7 bases. Trimming took 5 bases from V and 4 from J; bases not matched to a gene: 5. The CDR3 consists of 13 residues. Germline CDR1 reads MNHEY; CDR2 reads SVGAGI. CDR3 region: CASSAGVRYEQYF. CDR3 in DNA: TGTGCCAGCAGTGCGGGGGTGAGGTACGAGCAGTACTTC.

The sample holds one count of this clone. The V call is TRBV27, the J call TRBJ2-7, with a possible D match to TRBD1 (6 bases). Per germline, CDR1 MNHEY and CDR2 SMNVEV (reference sequence). Between the trimmed V and J ends, which lost 5 bases and 2 bases, there was a span of 10 bases. The CDR3 extends over 13 amino acids. The CDR3 DNA reads as TGTGCCAGCAGTCCCGGACAGACCTACGAGCAGTACTTC. Amino acid sequence: CASSPGQTYEQYF.

CDR3 sequence (DNA): TGTGCCAGCAGGTGGACAGACACCGGGGAGCTGTTTTTT. Translation: CASRWTDTGELFF. The chain recombines TRBV6-5 with TRBJ2-2, with D maybe TRBD1 (6 bases). Germline-derived CDR1 and CDR2 are MNHEY and SVGAGI. The ends were cut back, 6 bases at V and 3 bases at J, with 8 bases in the middle. The CDR3 spans 13 residues.

V and J are TRBV7-9 and TRBJ2-7; D is perhaps TRBD1 (5 bases). There are 15 residues in the CDR3. The V end lost 5 bases, the J end lost 7 bases, and 21 bases lay between the germline ends. CDR1 SEHNR and CDR2 FQNEAQ come from the germline V gene (reference sequence). CDR3 residues: CASSPDQGRSMEQYF. The DNA for the CDR3 is TGTGCCAGCAGCCCAGATCAGGGCAGGTCGATGGAGCAGTACTTC. Full variable domain (missing parts from reference TRBV7-9 and TRBJ2-7): DTGVSQNPRHKITKRGQNVTFRCDPISEHNRLYWYRQTLGQGPEFLTYFQNEAQLEKSRLLSDRFSAERPKGSFSTLEIQRTEQGDSAMYLCASSPDQGRSMEQYFGPGTRLTVT.

The chain employs TRBV6-4 and TRBJ1-4, with D possibly matching TRBD1 (5 bases). Trimming removed 0 bases from V and 1 base from J, with 9 bases in between. The length of the CDR3 is 16 residues. In germline, CDR1 is MRHNA, CDR2 SNTAGT. CDR3 DNA: TGTGCCAGCAGTGACTCCGCAGGGAAAACTAATGAAAAACTGTTTTTT. It codes for CASSDSAGKTNEKLFF.

The chain is built from TRBV6-1 and TRBJ1-4; 8 nucleotides align to TRBD1. The V segment lost 2 bases and the J segment 8 bases; nucleotides outside the gene matches: 4. From germline, CDR1 is MNHNS and CDR2 SASEGT. The CDR3 consists of 14 residues. CDR3 DNA sequence: TGTGCCAGCAGTGAACCGGGACAGGCGGAAAAACTGTTTTTT. It translates to CASSEPGQAEKLFF.

The chain uses TRBV7-9 and TRBJ2-7; D perhaps matches TRBD1 (6 bases). Germline CDR1 reads SEHNR; CDR2 reads FQNEAQ (reference sequence). The CDR3 sequence is 12 residues long. V lost 10 bases to trimming and J lost 0 bases, with 10 bases between them. The CDR3 loop reads CATQGNSYEQYF. CDR3 sequence (DNA): TGTGCCACCCAGGGGAACTCCTACGAGCAGTACTTC.

This rearrangement joins TRBV5-6 to TRBJ1-2; 11 nucleotides match TRBD1. Trimming at V came to 4 bases and at J to 5 bases, leaving 7 bases not matched to a gene. The CDR3 has 15 residues. Germline V gives CDR1 SGHDT, CDR2 YYEEEE. The CDR3, as DNA: TGTGCCAGCAGCCGTACGGGACAGGGGGTATATGGCTACACCTTC. It specifies CASSRTGQGVYGYTF.

The chain uses TRBV7-9 and TRBJ1-2, with 7 nucleotides matching TRBD1. The CDR3 contains 16 residues. Germline loops: CDR1 SEHNR, CDR2 FQNEAQ (reference sequence). With 5 bases clipped from V and 0 bases from J, the junction kept 9 bases outside the gene matches. In nucleotides, the CDR3 is TGTGCCAGCAGCCAATCTAGACAGGGCCCTAACTATGGCTACACCTTC. Amino acids: CASSQSRQGPNYGYTF.

The chain carries TRBV6-6 and TRBJ1-5; TRBD1 aligns across 12 bases. The CDR3 length is 16 residues. The germline V gene encodes CDR1 MNHNY and CDR2 SVGAGI (reference sequence). V dropped 6 bases and J dropped 1; count of bases not matched to a gene: 4. CDR3 DNA sequence: TGTGCCAGCAGCCCGGGACAGGGGGCCAGCAATCAGCCCCAGCATTTT. Translated, it gives CASSPGQGASNQPQHF.

The gene calls are TRBV5-1 and TRBJ2-5; D is ambiguous. Per germline, CDR1 SGHRS and CDR2 YFSETQ. This CDR3 has 14 residues. The ends were cut back, 4 bases at V and 5 bases at J, with 15 bases in the middle. The CDR3, as DNA: TGCGCCAGCAGCATTGGTCCACCTGAGGAGACCCAGTACTTC. This sequence encodes CASSIGPPEETQYF.

The genes are TRBV28 and TRBJ2-2, with D unresolved. Trimming removed 6 bases at V and 9 bases at J, with 8 bases between. Germline V lookup: CDR1 MDHEN, CDR2 SYDVKM. The CDR3 loop spans 11 amino acids. This chain's CDR3 is CASRFEWELFF. CDR3 DNA: TGTGCCAGCAGATTCGAGTGGGAGCTGTTTTTT.

The V and J genes are TRBV7-9 and TRBJ1-2; 9 bases fit TRBD1. This CDR3 region has 14 residues. J lost 4 bases, V lost 5 bases, and 5 bases had no gene match. Germline V gene lookup returns CDR1 SEHNR and CDR2 FQNEAQ (reference sequence). CDR3 DNA: TGTGCCAGCAGCAGGACAGGGGCCGGCTATGGCTACACCTTC. This sequence encodes CASSRTGAGYGYTF.

This rearrangement joins TRBV6-1 to TRBJ1-1, with D tentatively TRBD1 (6 bases). The CDR3 is 14 amino acids. CDR1 and CDR2 from the germline V gene are MNHNS and SASEGT. V dropped 5 bases and J dropped 3 bases, with 13 bases sitting between them. This CDR3 is CASSLQGGDTEAFF. CDR3 in DNA: TGTGCCAGCAGTCTACAGGGTGGGGACACTGAAGCTTTCTTT.

The CDR3 sequence is CASSEQRGLTDTQYF. The CDR3 coding sequence is TGTGCCAGCAGTGAACAGCGGGGTTTGACAGATACGCAGTATTTT. The chain couples TRBV2 to TRBJ2-3; 7 nucleotides line up with TRBD2. The germline CDR1 and CDR2 sequences are SNHLY and FYNNEI. The CDR3 length is 15 residues. J lost 3 bases, V lost 2 bases, and 5 bases had no gene match. The full variable domain, its missing parts supplied by reference TRBV2 and TRBJ2-3, is EPEVTQTPSHQVTQMGQEVILRCVPISNHLYFYWYRQILGQKVEFLVSFYNNEISEKSEIFDDQFSVERPDGSNFTLKIRSTKLEDSAMYFCASSEQRGLTDTQYFGPGTRLTVL.

V gene TRBV9 combines with J gene TRBJ2-3; 15 nucleotides agree with TRBD2. Trimming cost V 3 bases and J 8 bases; bases outside gene matches: 10. The CDR3 sequence is 17 residues long. The germline CDR1 and CDR2 sequences are SGDLS and YYNGEE. CDR3 DNA sequence: TGTGCCAGCAGCGGGGGGACTAGCGGGGGGCAAATCGGTACGCAGTATTTT. Translation gives CASSGGTSGGQIGTQYF.

This rearrangement joins TRBV2 to TRBJ2-2; D perhaps matches TRBD1 (5 bases). V was shortened by 3 bases and J by 3 bases, with 14 bases between the two germline ends. Germline V gene sequence: CDR1 SNHLY, CDR2 FYNNEI. The CDR3 is 16 residues long. CDR3 in amino acids: CASSDGQGKDTGELFF. CDR3 DNA: TGTGCCAGCAGTGACGGGCAGGGAAAGGACACCGGGGAGCTGTTTTTT.

This clone occurred once. The chain carries TRBV5-5 and TRBJ1-5; 10 positions match TRBD1. V shed 1 base and J 4 bases; nucleotides not matched to a gene: 8. There are 17 residues in the CDR3. The germline V gene encodes CDR1 SGHKS and CDR2 YYEKEE (reference sequence). In DNA form, the CDR3 reads TGTGCCAGCAGCTTGTACTACCGGGACAGGGGTAATCAGCCCCAGCATTTT. Amino acids: CASSLYYRDRGNQPQHF.

The V call is TRBV30, the J call TRBJ2-7; perhaps TRBD1 as D (6 bases). The V end lost 4 bases, the J end lost 2 bases, and 9 bases lay between the germline ends. From germline, CDR1 is GTSNPN and CDR2 SVGIG (reference sequence). The CDR3 has 12 residues. The CDR3, as DNA: TGTGCCTGGAACAGGGCCACCTACGAGCAGTACTTC. Translated, it gives CAWNRATYEQYF.

This chain connects TRBV27 to TRBJ1-5, with D possibly being TRBD1 (6 bases). The V gene lost 6 bases and the J gene lost 10 bases, with 19 bases spanning the gap. Germline CDR1 MNHEY, CDR2 SMNVEV (reference sequence). The CDR3 has 14 amino acids. The CDR3 DNA sequence: TGTGCCAGCAGGAGTCCGGGGGGCCGGGGCCCCCAGCATTTT. Its translation is CASRSPGGRGPQHF.

The chain employs TRBV5-1 and TRBJ2-7; D may be TRBD1 (6 bases). This CDR3 has 14 residues. Germline values: CDR1 SGHRS, CDR2 YFSETQ. V dropped 5 bases and J dropped 2 bases, with 14 bases sitting between them. In nucleotides, the CDR3 is TGCGCCAGCAGTCAGACAGGCGAAACCTACGAGCAGTACTTC. Its translation: CASSQTGETYEQYF. The full variable domain, in which reference TRBV5-1 and TRBJ2-7 provide the parts outside the CDR3, is KAGVTQTPRYLIKTRGQQVTLSCSPISGHRSVSWYQQTPGQGLQFLFEYFSETQRNKGNFPGRFSGRQFSNSRSEMNVSTLELGDSALYLCASSQTGETYEQYFGPGTRLTVT.

This clone was seen only once. V is TRBV5-1 and J is TRBJ2-7; D is ambiguous. Germline lookup yields CDR1 SGHRS and CDR2 YFSETQ. V was pared by 0 bases and J by 0 bases, with 7 bases between. The CDR3 sequence is 14 residues long. The CDR3 region is CASSLVPGSYEQYF. DNA for the CDR3: TGCGCCAGCAGCTTGGTACCGGGCTCCTACGAGCAGTACTTC.

In its sample, this clone was seen a few times. This chain links TRBV15 with TRBJ1-2, with D perhaps matching TRBD1 (5 bases). The V and J ends lost 4 bases and 5 bases respectively, with 11 bases between them. The CDR3 spans 13 residues. The V gene's germline CDR1 is LNHNV and CDR2 YYDKDF (reference sequence). The CDR3 sequence is CATSIGGRYGYTF. In DNA, the CDR3 is TGTGCCACCAGCATTGGGGGGAGGTATGGCTACACCTTC.

The chain links TRBV14 to TRBJ2-3; weak D call: TRBD1 (5 bases). Trimming cost V 0 bases and J 1 base, with 8 bases left between them. Germline V lookup: CDR1 SGHDN, CDR2 FVKESK. This CDR3 spans 15 amino acids. CDR3 sequence: CASSQDVTGTDTQYF. The CDR3 DNA reads as TGTGCCAGCAGCCAAGACGTGACAGGCACAGATACGCAGTATTTT.

The chain couples TRBV30 to TRBJ1-6, with D hard to call. Deletions cut 0 bases from V and 7 bases from J, with 13 bases between. There are 15 residues in the CDR3. Germline CDR1 GTSNPN, CDR2 SVGIG (reference sequence). CDR3: CAWSVPVVQNSPLHF. DNA of the CDR3: TGTGCCTGGAGTGTACCAGTAGTACAGAATTCACCCCTCCACTTT.